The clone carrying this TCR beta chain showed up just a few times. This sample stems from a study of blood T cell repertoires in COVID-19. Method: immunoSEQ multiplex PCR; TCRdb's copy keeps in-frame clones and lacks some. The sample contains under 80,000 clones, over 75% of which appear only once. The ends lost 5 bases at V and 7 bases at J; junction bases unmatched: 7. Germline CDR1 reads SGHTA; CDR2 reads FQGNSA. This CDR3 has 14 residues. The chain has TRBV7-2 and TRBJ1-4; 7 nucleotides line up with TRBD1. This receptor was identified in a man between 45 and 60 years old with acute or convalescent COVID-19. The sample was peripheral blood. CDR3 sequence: CASSQRQGFEKLFF. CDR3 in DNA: TGTGCCAGCAGCCAACGACAGGGCTTTGAAAAACTGTTTTTT.